This T cell receptor (beta chain) was identified during a study of blood T cell repertoires in COVID-19. TCRdb's table, derived via immunoSEQ multiplex PCR, lists solely in-frame clones and lacks some. The data show about 380,000 clones, with more than 75% seen just once and approximately 1.2% held by the top ten. Germline lookup yields CDR1 MNHEY and CDR2 SVGAGI. This CDR3 has 16 residues. V was trimmed by 0 bases and J by 7 bases, leaving 15 bases between them. The clonotype comes from a woman aged 18-30 years who had recovered from COVID-19. V and J are TRBV6-5 and TRBJ1-4; D is possibly TRBD1 (5 bases). What was sequenced was PBMCs or T cells enriched from blood (not recorded which). The CDR3, as DNA: TGTGCCAGCAGTTACTCGTGGGGCCGCGAAGCTGAAAAACTGTTTTTT. Translating gives CASSYSWGREAEKLFF.